This T cell receptor beta chain was retrieved from a study of OX40 agonist ivuxolimab in advanced cancers. Across the whole study: Head and neck, renal cell, melanoma or hepatocellular carcinoma were the cancers that dose-escalation patients had. Having had anti-PD-1, anti-PD-L1 or anti-CTLA-4 therapy before was allowed, and about 40% had some. Study-level results: Low levels of normalized T-cell clonal expansion also appeared in some nonresponders.

Measured with immunoSEQ multiplex PCR; TCRdb has only the in-frame clones, and not every one. In the table there are 45,000 to 55,000 clones, 81% of which are singletons. The length of the CDR3 is 13 residues. As for this clone: Its antigen is not known.

This rearrangement joins TRBV21-1 to TRBJ1-4. TRBV21-1 is reported as a pseudogene. The sequenced sample was CD4+ or CD8+ T cells sorted from blood, obtained in a trial of the OX40 agonist ivuxolimab. This sequence originates from an adult with an advanced solid tumor such as melanoma, head and neck, liver or kidney cancer. The CDR3 DNA sequence: TGTGCCAGCAGCGTACAGGGAGGTGAAAAACTGTTTTTT. This sequence encodes CASSVQGGEKLFF.